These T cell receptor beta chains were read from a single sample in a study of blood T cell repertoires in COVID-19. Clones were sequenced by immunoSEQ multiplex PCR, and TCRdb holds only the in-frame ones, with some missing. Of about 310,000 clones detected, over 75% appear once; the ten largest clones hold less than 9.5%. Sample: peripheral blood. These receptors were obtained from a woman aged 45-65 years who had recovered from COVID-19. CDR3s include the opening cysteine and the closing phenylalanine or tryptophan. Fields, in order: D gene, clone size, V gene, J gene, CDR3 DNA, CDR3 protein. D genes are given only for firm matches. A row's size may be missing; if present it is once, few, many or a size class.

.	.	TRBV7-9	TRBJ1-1	TGTGCCAGCAGATTAACCGAGGACAGATACACTGAAGCTTTCTTT	CASRLTEDRYTEAFF
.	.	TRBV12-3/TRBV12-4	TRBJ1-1	TGTGCCAGCAGTTACGGGGAAGGGGAAGCTTTCTTT	CASSYGEGEAFF
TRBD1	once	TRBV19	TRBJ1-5	TGTGCCAGTAGTATAGAGGGACAGAAAAATCAGCCCCAGCATTTT	CASSIEGQKNQPQHF
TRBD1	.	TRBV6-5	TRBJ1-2	TGTGCCAGCAGTTACGCGAAAGGGACAGGGAACGGCTACACCTTC	CASSYAKGTGNGYTF
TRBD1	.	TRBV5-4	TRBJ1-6	TGTGCCAGCACGAGACAGGGGACGAATTCACCCCTCCACTTT	CASTRQGTNSPLHF
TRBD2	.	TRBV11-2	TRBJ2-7	TGTGCCAGCAGCCCCGGGACTAGCGTATACGAGCAGTACTTC	CASSPGTSVYEQYF
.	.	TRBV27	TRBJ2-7	TGTGCCAGCACCACCCAAGGGGGGGGCCCAGGGGAGCAGTACTTC	CASTTQGGGPGEQYF
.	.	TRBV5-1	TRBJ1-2	TGCGCCAGCAGCCCGGGGGTCTATGGCTACACCTTC	CASSPGVYGYTF
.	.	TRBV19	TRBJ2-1	TGTGCCAGTAGTAGCCGACGGGAACCAGGCGAGCAGTTCTTC	CASSSRREPGEQFF
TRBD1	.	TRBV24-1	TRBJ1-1	TGTGCCACCAGAGACAGGGGGAACACTGAAGCTTTCTTT	CATRDRGNTEAFF